One sample yielded the 26 T cell receptor beta chains listed below, sequenced in a study of blood T cell repertoires in COVID-19. The assay was immunoSEQ multiplex PCR, and TCRdb's table has in-frame clones only and misses some. The sample shows fewer than 55,000 clones, about four fifths of them seen only once. The specimen sequenced was peripheral blood. The receptors stem from a woman aged 55-70 years with acute or convalescent COVID-19.

The J gene is TRBJ1-2, the V gene TRBV2, with D maybe TRBD1 (5 bases). The germline V and J ends were trimmed by 2 bases and 5 bases, with 9 bases remaining between them. This CDR3 is built from 13 residues. Germline lookup yields CDR1 SNHLY and CDR2 FYNNEI. The CDR3 loop is CASSEKGRYGYTF. Here the CDR3 DNA reads TGTGCCAGCAGTGAAAAGGGGCGGTATGGCTACACCTTC.

The rearrangement links TRBV30 to TRBJ1-1; D is ambiguous. Trimming removed 0 bases from V and 4 bases from J, with 9 bases in between. This CDR3 has 13 amino acids. Germline assignment: CDR1 GTSNPN and CDR2 SVGIG (reference sequence). This chain's CDR3 is CAWSVQASTEAFF. The CDR3 DNA reads TGTGCCTGGAGTGTTCAGGCGTCCACTGAAGCTTTCTTT. The entire variable domain, with the rest obtained from reference TRBV30 and TRBJ1-1, is as follows: SQTIHQWPATLVQPVGSPLSLECTVEGTSNPNLYWYRQAAGRGLQLLFYSVGIGQISSEVPQNLSASRPQDRQFILSSKKLLLSDSGFYLCAWSVQASTEAFFGQGTRLTVV.

This clone came up once. The rearrangement joins TRBV30 to TRBJ1-5, with D hard to call. Germline V gene lookup returns CDR1 GTSNPN and CDR2 SVGIG (reference sequence). This CDR3 is built from 13 residues. V was trimmed by 4 bases and J by 4 bases, leaving 11 bases between them. Written as DNA, the CDR3 is TGTGCCTGGACGACACGAGAGAATCAGCCCCAGCATTTT. As protein: CAWTTRENQPQHF.

V gene TRBV9 combines with J gene TRBJ1-1, with 7 bases lining up with TRBD1. Germline loops: CDR1 SGDLS, CDR2 YYNGEE. The CDR3 totals 15 residues. V lost 0 bases, J lost 0 bases, and 2 bases stayed unmatched. The DNA of the CDR3 is TGTGCCAGCAGCGTAGTGGGGACAGTGAACACTGAAGCTTTCTTT. Translated, it gives CASSVVGTVNTEAFF.

V usage is TRBV15 and J usage is TRBJ1-2, with 7 bases identical to TRBD1. The CDR3 consists of 17 residues. J lost 2 bases, V lost 4 bases, and 13 bases had no gene match. Per germline, CDR1 LNHNV and CDR2 YYDKDF (reference sequence). In DNA form, the CDR3 reads TGTGCCACCAGCACCGGGACAGTGATCTCAGAAAACTATGGCTACACCTTC. This gives the protein CATSTGTVISENYGYTF.

The chain couples TRBV9 to TRBJ1-3; unclear D gene. The germline V and J ends were trimmed by 0 bases and 0 bases, with 10 bases remaining between them. Germline assignment: CDR1 SGDLS and CDR2 YYNGEE. The CDR3 is made up of 16 amino acids. CDR3 sequence (DNA): TGTGCCAGCAGCGTAGAAGCAGGAAGCTCTGGAAACACCATATATTTT. It yields the protein CASSVEAGSSGNTIYF. The complete variable domain, with remaining parts taken from reference TRBV9 and TRBJ1-3, reads DSGVTQTPKHLITATGQRVTLRCSPRSGDLSVYWYQQSLDQGLQFLIQYYNGEERAKGNILERFSAQQFPDLHSELNLSSLELGDSALYFCASSVEAGSSGNTIYFGEGSWLTVV.

In its sample, this clone was seen a few times. The gene calls are TRBV30 and TRBJ2-7; D uncertain. The CDR3 length is 11 residues. Trimming stripped 0 bases from V and 6 bases from J, with 6 bases between. Per the germline V gene, CDR1 is GTSNPN and CDR2 is SVGIG (reference sequence). CDR3 sequence reads: CAWSVHREQYF. CDR3 nucleotides: TGTGCCTGGAGTGTACATCGCGAGCAGTACTTC.

The rearrangement joins TRBV19 to TRBJ2-4, with 7 bases matching TRBD1. Germline loops: CDR1 LNHDA, CDR2 SQIVND (reference sequence). The CDR3 contains 16 residues. The J segment lost 8 bases and the V segment lost 6 bases, leaving 16 bases of the junction unmatched. The CDR3 loop reads CASSHLLRDSRDIQYF. The CDR3 DNA reads TGTGCCAGTAGCCATCTTCTCCGGGACAGTCGAGACATTCAGTACTTC.

This chain uses TRBV28 with TRBJ1-2; TRBD1 matches 10 bases. V was pared by 6 bases and J by 4 bases, with 8 bases of the junction left unmatched. The CDR3 sequence is 15 residues long. Germline V CDR1 and CDR2: MDHEN, SYDVKM. CDR3 nucleotides: TGTGCCAGCAGCGGACAGGGGGGCTCTGTCTATGGCTACACCTTC. Translating it yields CASSGQGGSVYGYTF.

Only one count was recorded for this clone. CDR3 DNA sequence: TGTGCCAGCAGTTTAGTTCAGAATTCACCCCTCCACTTT. Its translation: CASSLVQNSPLHF. This sequence joins TRBV28 and TRBJ1-6; no clear D gene. Germline V gene lookup returns CDR1 MDHEN and CDR2 SYDVKM. CDR3 length equals 13 residues. The V end lost 2 bases, the J end lost 7 bases, and 6 bases lay between the germline ends.

The J gene is TRBJ2-3, the V gene TRBV20-1; D is uncertain. This CDR3 contains 16 residues. The germline gives CDR1 DFQATT, CDR2 SNEGSKA (reference sequence). V lost 3 bases and J 0 bases, leaving 16 bases between the germline ends. CDR3 in amino acids: CSASSAARSSTDTQYF. CDR3 sequence (DNA): TGCAGTGCTAGTTCTGCCGCGCGCTCTAGCACAGATACGCAGTATTTT.

This clone was recorded once. This chain uses TRBV5-1 with TRBJ1-4; 8 bases line up with TRBD1. The CDR3 is made up of 15 amino acids. Unmatched junction bases numbered 6, after V lost 5 bases and J lost 3 bases. Germline assignment: CDR1 SGHRS and CDR2 YFSETQ. CDR3 amino acids: CASSSRTGSNEKLFF. The CDR3 DNA reads TGCGCCAGCAGTTCAAGGACAGGGTCTAATGAAAAACTGTTTTTT.

V is TRBV5-4 and J is TRBJ1-1; D is undetermined. Trimming took off 0 bases at V and 3 bases at J, with 6 bases between the two ends. The length of the CDR3 is 13 residues. Germline CDR1 is SGHNT and CDR2 is YYREEE (reference sequence). In DNA, the CDR3 is TGTGCCAGCAGCTTGGTGGGAGACACTGAAGCTTTCTTT. This codes for CASSLVGDTEAFF. Full variable domain (outside the CDR3, taken from reference TRBV5-4 and TRBJ1-1): ETGVTQSPTHLIKTRGQQVTLRCSSQSGHNTVSWYQQALGQGPQFIFQYYREEENGRGNFPPRFSGLQFPNYSSELNVNALELDDSALYLCASSLVGDTEAFFGQGTRLTVV.

Only one count was recorded for this clone. This rearrangement joins TRBV10-3 to TRBJ2-3; 8 bases map to TRBD2. J gave up 6 bases and V 6 bases, and 14 bases lay outside the gene matches. Per germline, CDR1 ENHRY and CDR2 SYGVKD. The CDR3 totals 16 residues. In DNA form, the CDR3 reads TGTGCCATCAGAGATCCCCCTCCGGGAGGGTTTGATACGCAGTATTTT. Translation gives CAIRDPPPGGFDTQYF.

The chain uses TRBV2 and TRBJ2-1; TRBD2 agrees at 10 bases. The germline V gene encodes CDR1 SNHLY and CDR2 FYNNEI. This CDR3 is 14 amino acids long. V lost 7 bases, J lost 5 bases, and 5 bases stayed unmatched. CDR3 sequence (DNA): TGTGCCAGCATCAGGACTAGCGGCAACAATGAGCAGTTCTTC. Translation: CASIRTSGNNEQFF.

This clone was found once. In DNA form, the CDR3 reads TGTGCCAGCAGTCCCCCTTCCAGGGGACATGGCTACACCTTC. Translating it yields CASSPPSRGHGYTF. The rearrangement joins TRBV6-7 to TRBJ1-2; D is possibly TRBD1 (6 bases). TRBV6-7 is recorded as an ORF, its role being uncertain. This CDR3 has 14 residues. The V and J ends lost 5 bases and 6 bases respectively, with 16 bases between them.

The genes are TRBV3-1 (or the pseudogene TRBV3-2) and TRBJ2-2; TRBD2 aligns across 12 bases. The CDR3 loop spans 14 amino acids. CDR1 is LGHDT and CDR2 is YNNKEL in the germline V gene (reference sequence). CDR3 in DNA: TGTGCTACTAGCGGGGGGTTCAACACCGGGGAGCTGTTTTTT. It translates to CATSGGFNTGELFF.

CDR3 region: CASSPDPRTDYKNTEAFF. DNA of the CDR3: TGTGCCAGCAGCCCCGATCCGCGGACAGATTATAAGAACACTGAAGCTTTCTTT. The rearrangement joins TRBV7-2 to TRBJ1-1; TRBD1 is a possible D gene (6 bases). With 5 bases removed from V and 1 base from J, the gap between germline ends came to 23 bases. In germline, CDR1 is SGHTA, CDR2 FQGNSA. The CDR3 is 18 amino acids.

The chain employs TRBV10-3 and TRBJ1-1; 9 bases align to TRBD1. The V gene's germline CDR1 is ENHRY and CDR2 SYGVKD. This CDR3 region has 14 residues. Trimming cost V 5 bases and J 10 bases; bases outside gene matches: 11. The CDR3: CAISSPDRGLIAFF. DNA for the CDR3: TGTGCCATCAGTAGCCCGGACAGGGGACTGATAGCTTTCTTT.

The gene calls are TRBV2 and TRBJ1-5; 7 nucleotides line up with TRBD1. J was trimmed by 4 bases and V by 6 bases; bases with no gene match: 6. The CDR3 is 14 residues long. Germline CDR1 reads SNHLY; CDR2 reads FYNNEI. The CDR3 reads CASRRGGANQPQHF. DNA for the CDR3: TGTGCCAGCAGACGAGGGGGCGCGAATCAGCCCCAGCATTTT.

V is TRBV6-5 and J is TRBJ1-2, with 7 bases that match TRBD1. CDR1 and CDR2 (germline): MNHEY, SVGAGI. V trimming: 6 bases; J trimming: 7 bases; junction bases outside the gene matches: 11. The length of the CDR3 is 14 residues. The CDR3 region has the DNA TGTGCCAGCAGGCCTAGACAGGGCCCAAGTGGCTACACCTTC. As protein: CASRPRQGPSGYTF.

This clone came up once. CDR3 residues: CASSRTGSSAAFF. The CDR3 bases are TGTGCCAGCAGTCGGACAGGGTCGTCCGCAGCTTTCTTT. V is TRBV6-5 and J is TRBJ1-1, with 8 bases lining up with TRBD1. From germline, CDR1 is MNHEY and CDR2 SVGAGI. V lost 5 bases and J lost 10; bases outside the gene matches: 9. The CDR3 is made up of 13 amino acids.

This clone has a handful of counts. This chain uses TRBV7-8 with TRBJ1-2; D gene uncertain. The V end was cut by 4 bases, the J end by 8 bases, with 20 bases between. CDR1 and CDR2 from the germline V gene are SGHVS and FQNEAQ. CDR3 length: 15 residues. The CDR3 loop reads CASSYQIRQPGGYTF. The CDR3 region has the DNA TGTGCCAGCAGCTACCAAATCCGGCAACCGGGGGGCTACACCTTC.

The genes are TRBV28 and TRBJ1-2; no definite D call. Trimming pared 6 bases from V and 5 bases from J, leaving 16 bases between. From germline, CDR1 is MDHEN and CDR2 SYDVKM. The CDR3 is made up of 14 amino acids. Written as DNA, the CDR3 is TGTGCCAGCAGAAGCCCCCACGACGGGTATGGCTACACCTTC. Translation: CASRSPHDGYGYTF.

The V gene is TRBV7-8, the J gene TRBJ2-1; 9 bases are a match to TRBD2. Germline V CDR1 and CDR2: SGHVS, FQNEAQ. The CDR3 spans 16 residues. Germline trimming cut 4 bases from V and 0 bases from J; bases unmatched to any gene: 4. CDR3 region: CASSYNSGSSYNEQFF. The CDR3 bases are TGTGCCAGCAGCTATAATAGCGGGAGCTCCTACAATGAGCAGTTCTTC.

The chain couples TRBV4-1 to TRBJ1-2; 9 nucleotides line up with TRBD1. Germline V gene sequence: CDR1 MGHRA, CDR2 YSYEKL. J was trimmed by 2 bases and V by 4 bases; bases with no gene match: 11. The CDR3 consists of 17 residues. The CDR3 nucleotides are TGCGCCAGCAGCCCCACCCCCTTAACAGGGGGCAACTATGGCTACACCTTC. This codes for CASSPTPLTGGNYGYTF.